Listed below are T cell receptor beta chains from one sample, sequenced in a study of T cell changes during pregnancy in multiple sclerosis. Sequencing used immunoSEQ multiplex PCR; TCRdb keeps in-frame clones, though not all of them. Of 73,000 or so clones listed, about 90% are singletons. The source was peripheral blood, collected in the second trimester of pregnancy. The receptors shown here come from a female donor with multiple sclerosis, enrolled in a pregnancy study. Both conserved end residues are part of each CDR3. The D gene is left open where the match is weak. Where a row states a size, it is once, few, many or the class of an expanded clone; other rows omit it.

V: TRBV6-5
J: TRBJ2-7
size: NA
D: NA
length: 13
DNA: TGTGCCAGCAGTTACTCTTTTTCCTACGGGCAGTACTTC
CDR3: CASSYSFSYGQYF

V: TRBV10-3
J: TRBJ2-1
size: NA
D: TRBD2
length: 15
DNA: TGTGCCATCAGTGAGGGGCGGGGGGGCACGAATGAGCAGTTCTTC
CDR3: CAISEGRGGTNEQFF

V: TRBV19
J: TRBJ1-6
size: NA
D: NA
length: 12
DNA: TGTGCCAGTAGTATGAGAAATTCACCCCTCCACTTT
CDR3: CASSMRNSPLHF

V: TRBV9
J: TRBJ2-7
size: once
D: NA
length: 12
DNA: TGTGCCAGCAGCGGGGGGGAAGGCGAGCAGTACTTC
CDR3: CASSGGEGEQYF

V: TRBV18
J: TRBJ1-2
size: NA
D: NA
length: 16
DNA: TGTGCCAGCTCACCCCCTTCCCTCATCCCGGTCTATGGCTACACCTTC
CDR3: CASSPPSLIPVYGYTF

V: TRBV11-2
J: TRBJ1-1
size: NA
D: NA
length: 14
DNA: TGTGCCAGCAGCCCCGGACAGCGCGACACTGAAGCTTTCTTT
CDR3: CASSPGQRDTEAFF

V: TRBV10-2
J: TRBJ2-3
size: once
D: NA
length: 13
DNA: TGCGCCAGCACCTGGGCTAGCACAGATACGCAGTATTTT
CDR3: CASTWASTDTQYF

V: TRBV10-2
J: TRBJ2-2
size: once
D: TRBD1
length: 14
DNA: TGCGCCAGCAGGGACAGGGCGAACACCGGGGAGCTGTTTTTT
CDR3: CASRDRANTGELFF

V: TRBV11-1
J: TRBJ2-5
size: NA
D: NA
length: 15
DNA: TGTGCCAGCAGCCCCGGGACCCAGACAGGCGAGACCCAGTACTTC
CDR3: CASSPGTQTGETQYF

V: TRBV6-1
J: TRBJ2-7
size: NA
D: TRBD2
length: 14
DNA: TGTGCCAGCAGTCCCCACCGCGGGGGGAACGAGCAGTACTTC
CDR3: CASSPHRGGNEQYF

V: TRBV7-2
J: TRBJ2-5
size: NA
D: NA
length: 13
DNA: TGTGCCAGCAGCTTCCGTCCGCAAGAGACCCAGTACTTC
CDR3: CASSFRPQETQYF

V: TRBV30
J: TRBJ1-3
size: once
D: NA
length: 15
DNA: TGTGCCTGGACGACACAAACCATCTCTGGAAACACCATATATTTT
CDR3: CAWTTQTISGNTIYF

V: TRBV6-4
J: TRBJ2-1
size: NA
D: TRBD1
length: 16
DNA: TGTGCCAGCAGTCCCCTGAGGGGACAGGGGGCCGGTGAGCAGTTCTTC
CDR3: CASSPLRGQGAGEQFF

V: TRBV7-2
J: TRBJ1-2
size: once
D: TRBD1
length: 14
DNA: TGTGCCAGCAGCTTAGGGGTGACAGGGTCTGGCTACACCTTC
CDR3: CASSLGVTGSGYTF

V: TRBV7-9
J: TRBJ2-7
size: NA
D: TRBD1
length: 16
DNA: TGTGCCAGCAGCTCGTCGACAGGGATCTGGTCCTACGAGCAGTACTTC
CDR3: CASSSSTGIWSYEQYF

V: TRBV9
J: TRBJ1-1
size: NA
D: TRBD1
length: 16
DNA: TGTGCCAGCAGCGCCACAGGGGTGGCTGGGAACACTGAAGCTTTCTTT
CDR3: CASSATGVAGNTEAFF

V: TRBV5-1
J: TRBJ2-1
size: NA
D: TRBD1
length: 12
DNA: TGCGCCAGCGGACAGGTCTCCGATGAGCAGTTCTTC
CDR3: CASGQVSDEQFF

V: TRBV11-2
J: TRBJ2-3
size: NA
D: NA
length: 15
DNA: TGTGCCAGCAGCTTAGGAGGGACACGAACAGATACGCAGTATTTT
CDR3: CASSLGGTRTDTQYF

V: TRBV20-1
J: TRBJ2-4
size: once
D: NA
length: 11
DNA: TGCAGTGCTCATACAGTGGACATTCAGTACTTC
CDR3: CSAHTVDIQYF

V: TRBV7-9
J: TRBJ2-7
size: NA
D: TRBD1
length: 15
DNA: TGTGCCAGCAGCTTAGCGGGACAGGGGCATAGCGAGCAGTACTTC
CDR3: CASSLAGQGHSEQYF

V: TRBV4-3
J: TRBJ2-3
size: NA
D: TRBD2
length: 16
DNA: TGCGCCAGCAGCCAAGAAGGGCGGGGGGGGGCAGATACGCAGTATTTT
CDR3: CASSQEGRGGADTQYF

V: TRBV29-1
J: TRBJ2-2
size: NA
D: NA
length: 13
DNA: TGCAGCGTCCGCAGGGGCGATACCGGGGAGCTGTTTTTT
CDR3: CSVRRGDTGELFF

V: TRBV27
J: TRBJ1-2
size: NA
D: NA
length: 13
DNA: TGTGCCAGCAGTAGTAGGGGGGGGTATGGCTACACCTTC
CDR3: CASSSRGGYGYTF

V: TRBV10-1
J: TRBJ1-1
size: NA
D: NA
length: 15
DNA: TGCGCCAGCAGTGGGAGGGGTCAGGGTTACACTGAAGCTTTCTTT
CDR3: CASSGRGQGYTEAFF

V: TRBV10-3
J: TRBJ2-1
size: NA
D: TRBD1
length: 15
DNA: TGTGCCATCAGTCCGGACAGGGGCCCCGGGTCTGAGCAGTTCTTC
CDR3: CAISPDRGPGSEQFF

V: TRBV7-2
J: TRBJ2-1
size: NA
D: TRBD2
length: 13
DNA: TGTGCCAGCAGCACCTCCGGCGGGGGAGTGCAGTTCTTC
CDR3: CASSTSGGGVQFF

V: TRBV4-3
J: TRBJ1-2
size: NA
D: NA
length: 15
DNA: TGCGCCAGCAGCCAAGATCCGGGGGTGGTAAGCGGCTACACCTTC
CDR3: CASSQDPGVVSGYTF

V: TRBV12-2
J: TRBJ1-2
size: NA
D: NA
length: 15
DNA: TGTGCAAGTCGCTGTTGCGGCAGACCTAACTATGGCTACACCTTC
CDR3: CASRCCGRPNYGYTF

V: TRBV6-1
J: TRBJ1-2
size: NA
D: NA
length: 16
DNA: TGTGCCAGCAGTGAGGCCCTGGGAGGAGGGAGCTATGGCTACACCTTC
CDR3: CASSEALGGGSYGYTF

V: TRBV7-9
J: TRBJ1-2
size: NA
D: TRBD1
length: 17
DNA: TGTGCCAGCAGCACGGACAGGGGGCTCAGACCCACCAATGGCTACACCTTC
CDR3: CASSTDRGLRPTNGYTF

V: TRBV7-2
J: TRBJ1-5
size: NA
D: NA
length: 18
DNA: TGTGCCAGCAGCTCCGGCCTGACAGGACCGTTCTTCAATCAGCCCCAGCATTTT
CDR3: CASSSGLTGPFFNQPQHF

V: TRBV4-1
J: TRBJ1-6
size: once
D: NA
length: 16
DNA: TGCGCCAGCAGCCAATCGGACACCCCATATAATTCACCCCTCCACTTT
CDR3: CASSQSDTPYNSPLHF

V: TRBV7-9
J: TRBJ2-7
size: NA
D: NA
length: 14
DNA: TGTGCCAGCAGCTTTACGGCGGTTTCCTACGAGCAGTACTTC
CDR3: CASSFTAVSYEQYF